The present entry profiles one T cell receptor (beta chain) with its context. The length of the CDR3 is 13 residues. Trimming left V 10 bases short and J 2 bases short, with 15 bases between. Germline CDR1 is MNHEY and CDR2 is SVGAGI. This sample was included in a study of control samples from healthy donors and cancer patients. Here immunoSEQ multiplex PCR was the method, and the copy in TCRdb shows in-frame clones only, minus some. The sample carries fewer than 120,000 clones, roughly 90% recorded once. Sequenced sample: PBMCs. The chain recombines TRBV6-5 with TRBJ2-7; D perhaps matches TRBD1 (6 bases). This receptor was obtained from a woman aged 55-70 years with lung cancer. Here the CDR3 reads CATLTGITYEQYF. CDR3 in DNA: TGTGCCACCTTAACAGGGATCACCTACGAGCAGTACTTC.